The source of this TCR beta chain is a study of cytomegalovirus exposure and HLA in healthy donors. The CDR3 extends over 15 amino acids. CDR1 MNHEY and CDR2 SVGAGI come from the germline V gene. Trimming pared 2 bases from V and 3 bases from J, leaving 12 bases between. 60 Vbeta and 13 Jbeta primers were used in PCR. Profiled with immunoSEQ multiplex PCR; TCRdb holds only in-frame clones, not every one. The sample lists about 230,000 clones, around four fifths occurring once. J is TRBJ2-3 and V is TRBV6-5, with D tentatively TRBD2 (5 bases). The sample comprised PBMCs. This receptor was obtained from a woman between 55 and 75 years old in good health and CMV-seropositive. The CDR3 nucleotides read TGTGCCAGCAGTTACGAGGGAGCGGCAACAGATACGCAGTATTTT. It specifies CASSYEGAATDTQYF.